The 14 T cell receptor beta chains below come from one sample, sequenced in a study of T-cell memory formation after mild COVID-19 (dated by TCRdb to the early 2020s). Libraries were constructed by 5' RACE. Sequencing instrument: Illumina NovaSeq 6000. TCRdb ran its own pipeline on the public reads, namely fastp trimming at Q25 and MiXCR clone calling, and kept in-frame beta chains. Each CDR3 protein appears once, grouped with its most common genes and DNA. The sample includes roughly 110,000 distinct CDR3 sequences, with 15% to 20% observed a single time. Clones ranked in the top ten supply 28% of the sample. Sequencing was carried out using PBMCs or a T cell subset sorted from them (not recorded which). The source of these receptors is an adult woman who had mild COVID-19 (a few samples of this study predate the infection). The sample titles of this study are shuffled in the database, so cell type and time point are left out; the donor was told from shared clones.

The rearrangement uses TRBV6-1 and TRBJ1-1, with D possibly being TRBD1 (6 bases). The CDR3 spans 14 residues. The germline V gene has CDR1 MNHNS and CDR2 SASEGT. Trimming cost V 6 bases and J 4 bases, with 15 bases left between them. CDR3 DNA: TGTGCCAGCAGGAGAACAGGGAGTGCCACTGAAGCTTTCTTT. Residues: CASRRTGSATEAFF.

V usage is TRBV29-1 and J usage is TRBJ2-3; 7 bases are a match to TRBD2. Germline CDR1 is SQVTM and CDR2 is ANQGSEA. V was clipped by 2 bases and J by 5 bases; unmatched bases: 4. There are 13 residues in the CDR3. CDR3 in amino acids: CSVEFSGGDTQYF. In nucleotides, the CDR3 is TGCAGCGTTGAATTCTCGGGGGGAGATACGCAGTATTTT.

This clonotype occurred many times. The rearrangement joins TRBV12-3 or TRBV12-4 to TRBJ2-1; 7 bases line up with TRBD1. Unmatched junction bases numbered 1, after V lost 1 base and J lost 7 bases. This CDR3 comprises 13 residues. The DNA of the CDR3 is TGTGCCAGCAGTTTAGACAGGGGTAATGAGCAGTTCTTC. It yields the protein CASSLDRGNEQFF.

By proportion, this clonotype is medium-sized. J is TRBJ2-1 and V is TRBV19; D perhaps matches TRBD2 (6 bases). Trimming left V 5 bases short and J 6 bases short, with 11 bases between. The CDR3 is 13 residues long. The V gene's germline CDR1 is LNHDA and CDR2 SQIVND (reference sequence). The chain's CDR3 is CASSLAPGNEQFF. The CDR3 DNA follows: TGTGCCAGTAGTCTAGCGCCAGGCAATGAGCAGTTCTTC. Together with reference TRBV19 and TRBJ2-1, the CDR3 gives the full variable domain: DGGITQSPKYLFRKEGQNVTLSCEQNLNHDAMYWYRQDPGQGLRLIYYSQIVNDFQKGDIAEGYSVSREKKESFPLTVTSAQKNPTAFYLCASSLAPGNEQFFGPGTRLTVL.

The V and J genes are TRBV7-3 and TRBJ2-3; D remains unclear. The CDR3 consists of 13 residues. V gave up 3 bases and J gave up 2 bases, with 6 bases separating them. Germline CDR1 SGHTA, CDR2 FQGTGA. CDR3 loop: CASSFFLTDTQYF. As DNA, the CDR3 is TGTGCCAGCAGCTTTTTCCTCACAGATACGCAGTATTTT.

This clonotype was counted a few times. The chain combines TRBV15 with TRBJ2-3; D gene unclear. There are 14 residues in the CDR3. Germline V CDR1 and CDR2: LNHNV, YYDKDF (reference sequence). Trimming took off 3 bases at V and 0 bases at J, with 7 bases between the two ends. CDR3 sequence reads: CATSSGGSTDTQYF. Written as DNA, the CDR3 is TGTGCCACCAGCAGTGGCGGTAGCACAGATACGCAGTATTTT.

This clonotype was recorded at least ten times. CDR3 DNA sequence: TGTGCCAGCAGGCTTAACACCGGGGAGCTGTTTTTT. The encoded protein is CASRLNTGELFF. The chain links TRBV7-8 to TRBJ2-2; no definite D call. V lost 6 bases, J lost 2 bases, and 4 bases lay in between. The CDR3 consists of 12 residues. CDR1 is SGHVS and CDR2 is FQNEAQ in the germline V gene.

The chain joins TRBV6-5 to TRBJ2-7, with 11 bases identical to TRBD2. This CDR3 has 15 amino acids. V gave up 5 bases and J gave up 2 bases; unmatched junction bases: 5. Germline V gene sequence: CDR1 MNHEY, CDR2 SVGAGI. DNA for the CDR3: TGTGCCAGCAGTCCGACTAGCGGGGCTACCTACGAGCAGTACTTC. Translated, it gives CASSPTSGATYEQYF.

In this sample, this clonotype turned up a few times. This rearrangement joins TRBV24-1 to TRBJ2-7, with D perhaps matching TRBD1 (5 bases). V shed 3 bases and J shed 2 bases, with 19 bases lying between them. Germline CDR1 and CDR2: KGHDR and SFDVKD. The CDR3 consists of 17 residues. The CDR3 spells CATSDGDGAGSPYEQYF. The CDR3 region has the DNA TGTGCCACCAGTGATGGGGATGGGGCAGGATCCCCCTACGAGCAGTACTTC.

This clonotype was seen repeatedly, ten times or more. At one of its ends the junction is not consistent with the germline gene, which may arise from a read error. The V call is TRBV5-1, the J call TRBJ2-7; maybe TRBD2 (6 bases). The germline V gene encodes CDR1 SGHRS and CDR2 YFSETQ. The CDR3 covers 14 residues. The CDR3 bases are TGTGCCAGCAGCTTAGGGACTGGGTATGACGAGCAGTACTTC. Protein product: CASSLGTGYDEQYF.

The CDR3 is CASSPPISGANVLTF. The CDR3 DNA is TGTGCCAGCAGCCCCCCGATTTCTGGGGCCAACGTCCTGACTTTC. The gene calls are TRBV7-9 and TRBJ2-6; D gene unclear. V was clipped by 5 bases and J by 1 base, with 9 bases between them. CDR1 and CDR2 (germline): SEHNR, FQNEAQ (reference sequence). The CDR3 is 15 residues long. Variable domain in full (rest from reference TRBV7-9 and TRBJ2-6): DTGVSQNPRHKITKRGQNVTFRCDPISEHNRLYWYRQTLGQGPEFLTYFQNEAQLEKSRLLSDRFSAERPKGSFSTLEIQRTEQGDSAMYLCASSPPISGANVLTFGAGSRLTVL.

This clonotype has more than one count but fewer than ten. The rearrangement joins TRBV6-5 to TRBJ2-1; 10 bases match TRBD1. This CDR3 has 16 residues. The germline CDR1 and CDR2 sequences are MNHEY and SVGAGI. J lost 7 bases, V lost 6 bases, and 12 bases had no gene match. In DNA form, the CDR3 reads TGTGCCAGCAGCTGGCACCGGGACAGGGGAGGGAATGAGCAGTTCTTC. The encoded protein is CASSWHRDRGGNEQFF.

In this sample, this clonotype turned up many times. The chain employs TRBV7-9 and TRBJ2-3; D is unclear. V was clipped by 4 bases and J by 6 bases, with 2 bases between them. In germline, CDR1 is SEHNR, CDR2 FQNEAQ (reference sequence). This CDR3 region has 10 residues. The CDR3 loop reads CASSSDTQYF. CDR3 bases: TGTGCCAGCAGCTCCGATACGCAGTATTTT.

At least ten counts were recorded for this clonotype. The chain employs TRBV12-3 or TRBV12-4 and TRBJ1-1; tentatively, D is TRBD1 (5 bases). The CDR3 is 12 residues long. V was trimmed by 5 bases and J by 8 bases, leaving 12 bases between them. The CDR3 DNA reads as TGTGCCAGCAGTCCAGGGACTGTAGAAGCTTTCTTT. Encoded protein: CASSPGTVEAFF.